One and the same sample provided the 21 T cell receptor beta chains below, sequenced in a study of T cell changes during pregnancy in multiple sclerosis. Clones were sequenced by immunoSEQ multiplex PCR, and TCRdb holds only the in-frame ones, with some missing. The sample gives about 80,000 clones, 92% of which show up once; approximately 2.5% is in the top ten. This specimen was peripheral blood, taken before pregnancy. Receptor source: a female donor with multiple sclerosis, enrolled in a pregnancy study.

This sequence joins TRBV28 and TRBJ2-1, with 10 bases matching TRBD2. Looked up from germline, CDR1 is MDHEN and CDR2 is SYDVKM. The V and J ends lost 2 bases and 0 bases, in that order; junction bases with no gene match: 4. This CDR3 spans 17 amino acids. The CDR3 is CASSLRASGSSYNEQFF. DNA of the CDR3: TGTGCCAGCAGTTTACGCGCTAGCGGGAGCTCCTACAATGAGCAGTTCTTC.

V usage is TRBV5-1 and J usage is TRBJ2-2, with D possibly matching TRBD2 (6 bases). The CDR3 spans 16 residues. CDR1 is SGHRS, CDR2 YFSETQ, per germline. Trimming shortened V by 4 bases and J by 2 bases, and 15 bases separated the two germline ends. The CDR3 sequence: CASSGIRLGNTGELFF. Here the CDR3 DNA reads TGCGCCAGCAGCGGGATTAGACTAGGAAACACCGGGGAGCTGTTTTTT. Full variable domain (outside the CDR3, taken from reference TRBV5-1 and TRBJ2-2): KAGVTQTPRYLIKTRGQQVTLSCSPISGHRSVSWYQQTPGQGLQFLFEYFSETQRNKGNFPGRFSGRQFSNSRSEMNVSTLELGDSALYLCASSGIRLGNTGELFFGEGSRLTVL.

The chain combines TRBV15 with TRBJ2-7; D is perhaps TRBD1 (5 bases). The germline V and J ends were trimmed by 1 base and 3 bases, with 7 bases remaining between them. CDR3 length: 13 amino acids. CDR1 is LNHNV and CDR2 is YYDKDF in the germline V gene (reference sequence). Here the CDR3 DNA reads TGTGCCACCAGCAGAGGGACAAGCTACGAGCAGTACTTC. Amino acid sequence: CATSRGTSYEQYF.

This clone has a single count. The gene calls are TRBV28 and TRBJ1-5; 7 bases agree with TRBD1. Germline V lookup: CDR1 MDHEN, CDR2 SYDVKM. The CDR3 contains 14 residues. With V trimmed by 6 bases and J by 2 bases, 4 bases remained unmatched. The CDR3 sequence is CASRPGTGNQPQHF. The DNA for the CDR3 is TGTGCCAGCAGACCCGGGACAGGCAATCAGCCCCAGCATTTT.

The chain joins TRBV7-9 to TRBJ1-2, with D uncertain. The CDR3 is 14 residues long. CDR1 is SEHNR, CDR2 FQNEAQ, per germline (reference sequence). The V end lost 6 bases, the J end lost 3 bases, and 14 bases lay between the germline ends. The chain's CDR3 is CASRAAGDDYGYTF. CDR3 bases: TGTGCCAGCAGAGCCGCGGGCGACGACTATGGCTACACCTTC.

CDR3 DNA: TGTGCCAGTAGTATACCCGTGGGGCTAGTATACAATGAGCAGTTCTTC. Its protein product is CASSIPVGLVYNEQFF. The genes are TRBV19 and TRBJ2-1, with D perhaps TRBD1 (5 bases). Germline lookup yields CDR1 LNHDA and CDR2 SQIVND (reference sequence). V lost 2 bases to trimming and J lost 4 bases, with 15 bases between them. The CDR3 loop spans 16 amino acids.

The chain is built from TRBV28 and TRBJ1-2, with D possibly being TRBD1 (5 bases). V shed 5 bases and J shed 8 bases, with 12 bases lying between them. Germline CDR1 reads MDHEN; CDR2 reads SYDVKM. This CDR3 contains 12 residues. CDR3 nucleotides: TGTGCCAGCAGTCCGGGGGACGACGGCTACACCTTC. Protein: CASSPGDDGYTF.

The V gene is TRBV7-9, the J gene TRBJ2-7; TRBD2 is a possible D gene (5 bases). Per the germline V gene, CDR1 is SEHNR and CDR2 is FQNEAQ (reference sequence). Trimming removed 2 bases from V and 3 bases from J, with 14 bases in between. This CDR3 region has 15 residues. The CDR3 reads CASSLYFGGVYEQYF. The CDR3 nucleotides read TGTGCCAGCAGCTTATATTTCGGAGGAGTCTACGAGCAGTACTTC.

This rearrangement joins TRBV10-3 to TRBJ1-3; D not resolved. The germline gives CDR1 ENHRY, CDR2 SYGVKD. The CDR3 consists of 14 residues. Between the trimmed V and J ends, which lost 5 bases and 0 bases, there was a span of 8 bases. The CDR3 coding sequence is TGTGCCATCAGTCCGGTAACCTCTGGAAACACCATATATTTT. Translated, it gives CAISPVTSGNTIYF.

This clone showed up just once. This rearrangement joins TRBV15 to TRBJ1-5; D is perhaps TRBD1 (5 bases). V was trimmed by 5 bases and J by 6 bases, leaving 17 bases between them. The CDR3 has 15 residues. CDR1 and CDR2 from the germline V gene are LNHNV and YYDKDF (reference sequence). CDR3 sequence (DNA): TGTGCCACCAGCCCCGGACAAGGCCATCCTCAGCCCCAGCATTTT. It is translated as CATSPGQGHPQPQHF.

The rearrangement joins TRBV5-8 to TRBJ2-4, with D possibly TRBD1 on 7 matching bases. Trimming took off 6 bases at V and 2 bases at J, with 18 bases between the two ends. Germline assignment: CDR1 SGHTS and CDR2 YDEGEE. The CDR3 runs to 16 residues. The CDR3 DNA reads TGTGCCAGCACACGGTTTGGAGGGGGCACCAAAAACATTCAGTACTTC. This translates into CASTRFGGGTKNIQYF.

The CDR3 DNA reads as TGTGCCAGCAGTTCTACGACAGGGGCCGCTTTGACAGATACGCAGTATTTT. This translates into CASSSTTGAALTDTQYF. This rearrangement joins TRBV27 to TRBJ2-3; the match to TRBD1 covers 8 bases. The J segment lost 3 bases and the V segment lost 4 bases, leaving 12 bases of the junction unmatched. The germline V gene encodes CDR1 MNHEY and CDR2 SMNVEV (reference sequence). The CDR3 totals 17 residues.

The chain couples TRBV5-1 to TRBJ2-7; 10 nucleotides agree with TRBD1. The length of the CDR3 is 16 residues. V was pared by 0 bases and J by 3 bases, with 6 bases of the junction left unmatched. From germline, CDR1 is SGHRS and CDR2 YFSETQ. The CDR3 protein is CASSLDPGTGVYEQYF. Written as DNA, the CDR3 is TGCGCCAGCAGCTTGGACCCCGGGACAGGGGTCTACGAGCAGTACTTC.

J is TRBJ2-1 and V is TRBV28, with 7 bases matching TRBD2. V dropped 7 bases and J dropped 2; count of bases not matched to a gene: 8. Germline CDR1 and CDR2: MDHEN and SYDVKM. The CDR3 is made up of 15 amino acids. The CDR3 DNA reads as TGTGCCAGCACCCTCATAGCGGGCCCCTACAATGAGCAGTTCTTC. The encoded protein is CASTLIAGPYNEQFF.

The CDR3 sequence is CASIRDRGPSDTQYF. DNA for the CDR3: TGTGCCAGCATCCGGGACAGGGGGCCCTCAGATACGCAGTATTTT. This sequence joins TRBV6-1 and TRBJ2-3, with 12 bases matching TRBD1. Germline V gene data show CDR1 as MNHNS and CDR2 as SASEGT. This CDR3 has 15 residues. The J segment lost 4 bases and the V segment lost 7 bases, leaving 6 bases of the junction unmatched.

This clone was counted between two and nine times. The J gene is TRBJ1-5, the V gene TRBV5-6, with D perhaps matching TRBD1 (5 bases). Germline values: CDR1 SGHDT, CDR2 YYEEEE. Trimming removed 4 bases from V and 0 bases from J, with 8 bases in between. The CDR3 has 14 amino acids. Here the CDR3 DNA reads TGTGCCAGCAGCCAGGGATATAGCAATCAGCCCCAGCATTTT. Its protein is CASSQGYSNQPQHF.

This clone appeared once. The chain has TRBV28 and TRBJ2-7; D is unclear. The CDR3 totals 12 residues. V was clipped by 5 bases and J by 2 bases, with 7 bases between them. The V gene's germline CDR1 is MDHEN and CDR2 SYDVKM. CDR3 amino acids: CASSTTPYEQYF. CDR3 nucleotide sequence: TGTGCCAGCAGTACGACTCCCTACGAGCAGTACTTC.

This CDR3 reads CASSRLAEPADTQYF. The CDR3 nucleotides read TGTGCCAGCAGCCGACTAGCGGAGCCGGCAGATACGCAGTATTTT. The chain combines TRBV4-2 with TRBJ2-3; 9 nucleotides match TRBD2. Germline trimming cut 4 bases from V and 4 bases from J; bases unmatched to any gene: 6. CDR1 is LGHNA, CDR2 YNFKEQ, per germline. The CDR3 is made up of 15 amino acids.

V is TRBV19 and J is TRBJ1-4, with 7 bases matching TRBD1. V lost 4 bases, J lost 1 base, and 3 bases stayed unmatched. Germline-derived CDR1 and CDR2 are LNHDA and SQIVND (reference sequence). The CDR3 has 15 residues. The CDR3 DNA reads TGTGCCAGTAGTAGTCGACAGGGAACTAATGAAAAACTGTTTTTT. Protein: CASSSRQGTNEKLFF.

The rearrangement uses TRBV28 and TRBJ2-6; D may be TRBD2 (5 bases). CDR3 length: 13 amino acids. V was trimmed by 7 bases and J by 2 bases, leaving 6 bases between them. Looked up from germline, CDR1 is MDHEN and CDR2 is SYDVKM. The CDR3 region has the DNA TGTGCCAGCATGGAGGCTGGGGCCAACGTCCTGACTTTC. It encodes CASMEAGANVLTF.

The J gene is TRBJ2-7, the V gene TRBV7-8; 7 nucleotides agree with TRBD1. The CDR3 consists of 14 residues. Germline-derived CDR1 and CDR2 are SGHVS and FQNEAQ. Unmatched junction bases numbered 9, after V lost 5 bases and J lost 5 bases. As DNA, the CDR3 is TGTGCCAGCAGCAACAGGGGCAAGGAGGACGAGCAGTACTTC. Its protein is CASSNRGKEDEQYF.